The 28 T cell receptor beta chains listed next were all sequenced from one sample in a study of immune evolution from preneoplasia to lung adenocarcinoma (dated by TCRdb to 2020 to 2022). The library was generated by the immunoSEQ multiplex PCR assay. In TCRdb, the immuneACCESS table is reduced to in-frame sequences with V and J assigned. These tables do not hold every clone; where another copy was compared, an unresolved V gene accounts for under half, and the others remain unexplained. The table for this sample lists more than 9,000 clones; around 82% of them were counted only once. In total, the top ten clones hold less than 3.5% of the sample. Specimen: FFPE minimally invasive lung adenocarcinoma tissue. Interpreted using the paper, the cell subset or site label stands for: micro-invasive lung adenocarcinoma (MIA). The receptors come from a person between 65 and 79 years old with lung adenocarcinoma.

The chain links TRBV30 to TRBJ2-7; the match to TRBD2 covers 7 bases. The V segment lost 8 bases and the J segment 0 bases; nucleotides outside the gene matches: 10. The CDR3 length is 14 residues. CDR1 is GTSNPN and CDR2 is SVGIG in the germline V gene (reference sequence). The chain's CDR3 is CASGVSGRSYEQYF. In nucleotides, the CDR3 is TGTGCCAGTGGAGTTAGCGGGCGCTCCTACGAGCAGTACTTC.

The J gene is TRBJ2-3, the V gene TRBV4-1, with 10 nucleotides matching TRBD2. CDR3 length: 17 residues. Germline CDR1 MGHRA, CDR2 YSYEKL. Unmatched junction bases numbered 5, after V lost 2 bases and J lost 0 bases. The CDR3 sequence: CASSQRASGGSTDTQYF. For the CDR3, the DNA is TGCGCCAGCAGCCAAAGGGCTAGCGGGGGTAGCACAGATACGCAGTATTTT.

This chain joins TRBV6-5 and TRBJ1-1, with D unresolved. V lost 2 bases and J 0 bases, leaving 10 bases between the germline ends. Germline CDR1 MNHEY, CDR2 SVGAGI. The CDR3 runs 15 residues. CDR3 nucleotides: TGTGCCAGCAGTTACCGCTCGACGGTGAACACTGAAGCTTTCTTT. This codes for CASSYRSTVNTEAFF.

The genes are TRBV7-3 and TRBJ2-1; the match to TRBD1 covers 7 bases. J gave up 7 bases and V 5 bases, and 2 bases lay outside the gene matches. Germline CDR1 and CDR2: SGHTA and FQGTGA. The CDR3 is 12 residues long. In DNA form, the CDR3 reads TGTGCCAGCAGCCTACAGGGGAATGAGCAGTTCTTC. Encoded protein: CASSLQGNEQFF.

V is TRBV5-1 and J is TRBJ2-1; TRBD1 agrees at 9 bases. The germline CDR1 and CDR2 sequences are SGHRS and YFSETQ. The CDR3 runs 14 residues. The J segment lost 8 bases and the V segment lost 0 bases, leaving 3 bases of the junction unmatched. The DNA for the CDR3 is TGCGCCAGCAGCTTGGGAGACAGGGGGGATGAGCAGTTCTTC. Residues: CASSLGDRGDEQFF.

The rearrangement links TRBV5-5 to TRBJ2-7; 8 nucleotides line up with TRBD1. Germline V gene data show CDR1 as SGHKS and CDR2 as YYEKEE (reference sequence). V trimming: 0 bases; J trimming: 0 bases; junction bases outside the gene matches: 8. The CDR3 spans 17 residues. CDR3 sequence: CASSLGWTGWSSYEQYF. CDR3 coding DNA: TGTGCCAGCAGCTTGGGGTGGACAGGGTGGAGCTCCTACGAGCAGTACTTC.

J is TRBJ2-7 and V is TRBV9; D gene ambiguous. V lost 6 bases to trimming and J lost 4 bases, with 20 bases between them. CDR1 is SGDLS, CDR2 YYNGEE, per germline. This CDR3 comprises 15 residues. Here the CDR3 reads CASNLSGHLSYEQYF. In DNA, the CDR3 is TGTGCCAGCAATCTCTCGGGCCATCTTAGTTACGAGCAGTACTTC.

The chain joins TRBV12-5 to TRBJ2-5; TRBD2 matches 15 bases. The CDR3 runs 17 residues. V was clipped by 1 base and J by 4 bases; unmatched bases: 4. CDR1 LGHNT and CDR2 FRNRAP come from the germline V gene. The DNA of the CDR3 is TGTGCTAGTGGTTTGGGGACGGGACTAGCGGGAGGAGAGACCCAGTACTTC. Translating gives CASGLGTGLAGGETQYF.

Worth noting for this clone: Compared with germline, one end of the junction differs, possibly owing to a read error. The same CDR3 also results from other DNA sequences found in this sample. This chain joins TRBV6-4 and TRBJ2-1; D perhaps matches TRBD1 (6 bases). Germline loops: CDR1 MRHNA, CDR2 SNTAGT. The CDR3 sequence is 13 residues long. The CDR3 is CASSVLLQGEQFF. CDR3 DNA sequence: TGTGCCAGTAGTGTTCTCCTACAGGGTGAGCAGTTCTTC.

V gene TRBV6-6 combines with J gene TRBJ1-5; D may be TRBD1 (5 bases). There are 14 residues in the CDR3. V lost 0 bases, J lost 4 bases, and 7 bases lay in between. Germline loops: CDR1 MNHNY, CDR2 SVGAGI (reference sequence). The CDR3 bases are TGTGCCAGCAGTTACTCGGGGGGGAATCAGCCCCAGCATTTT. Protein: CASSYSGGNQPQHF.

The chain carries TRBV10-3 and TRBJ2-5; D is possibly TRBD1 (7 bases). Germline-derived CDR1 and CDR2 are ENHRY and SYGVKD. This CDR3 comprises 12 residues. V lost 10 bases to trimming and J lost 3 bases, with 12 bases between them. CDR3 residues: CATRGEKETQYF. The CDR3 bases are TGTGCCACCAGGGGGGAAAAAGAGACCCAGTACTTC.

The V gene is TRBV28, the J gene TRBJ1-5; unclear D gene. Germline-derived CDR1 and CDR2 are MDHEN and SYDVKM. V lost 4 bases, J lost 7 bases, and 14 bases lay in between. The CDR3 extends over 14 amino acids. The CDR3 is CASSSPSGEQPQHF. CDR3 DNA sequence: TGTGCCAGCAGTTCCCCCTCCGGGGAGCAGCCCCAGCATTTT.

This sequence joins TRBV29-1 and TRBJ1-4; weak D call: TRBD1 (5 bases). This CDR3 comprises 12 residues. Germline CDR1 is SQVTM and CDR2 is ANQGSEA. Trimming pared 2 bases from V and 10 bases from J, leaving 11 bases between. DNA for the CDR3: TGCAGCGTTGAATTCGCGGGGGGAAAACTGTTTTTT. Its protein is CSVEFAGGKLFF.

The genes are TRBV5-4 and TRBJ2-3, with TRBD2 matching over 9 bases. Germline V gene data show CDR1 as SGHNT and CDR2 as YYREEE (reference sequence). This CDR3 has 14 amino acids. The V and J ends lost 0 bases and 7 bases, in that order; junction bases with no gene match: 3. The CDR3 loop is CASSLDAGGNTQYF. CDR3 sequence (DNA): TGTGCCAGCAGCTTGGATGCGGGGGGGAATACGCAGTATTTT.

The chain carries TRBV11-2 and TRBJ2-1; maybe TRBD2 (6 bases). Trimming took off 5 bases at V and 4 bases at J, with 12 bases between the two ends. From germline, CDR1 is SGHAT and CDR2 FQNNGV. CDR3 length equals 14 residues. The CDR3 region is CASSPSDNYNEQFF. CDR3 sequence (DNA): TGTGCCAGCAGCCCTAGCGATAATTACAATGAGCAGTTCTTC.

This chain joins TRBV4-2 and TRBJ1-1; D uncertain. The CDR3 has 15 residues. V gave up 0 bases and J gave up 4 bases, with 12 bases separating them. Germline V lookup: CDR1 LGHNA, CDR2 YNFKEQ. DNA for the CDR3: TGTGCCAGCAGCCAAGATTATGGACCAGGCACTGAAGCTTTCTTT. Amino acids: CASSQDYGPGTEAFF.

This clone was counted a few times. The chain combines TRBV28 with TRBJ1-1; D call uncertain. This CDR3 has 11 amino acids. Trimming took 6 bases from V and 9 from J, leaving 11 bases between them. Germline loops: CDR1 MDHEN, CDR2 SYDVKM. The CDR3 region has the DNA TGTGCCAGCAGCTCGCTCAGGAAAGCTTTCTTT. Its translation is CASSSLRKAFF.

The J gene is TRBJ2-2, the V gene TRBV11-3, with D uncertain. CDR3 length: 12 amino acids. CDR1 is SGHNT, CDR2 YENEEA, per germline. V lost 5 bases and J lost 5, with 6 bases in between. The CDR3 loop reads CASSVLTGELFF. CDR3 nucleotides: TGTGCCAGCAGCGTTTTGACCGGGGAGCTGTTTTTT.

This clone was found a few times. The V and J genes are TRBV6-1 and TRBJ2-4; tentative D call: TRBD1 (5 bases). Germline values: CDR1 MNHNS, CDR2 SASEGT. Trimming left V 6 bases short and J 13 bases short, with 19 bases between. The CDR3 length is 13 residues. This chain's CDR3 is CASSLRAQQAQYF. CDR3 bases: TGTGCCAGCAGCCTCCGGGCCCAACAGGCCCAGTACTTC.

This clone was observed a few times. The gene calls are TRBV2 and TRBJ1-2, with 9 bases lining up with TRBD1. The CDR3 runs 14 residues. CDR1 SNHLY and CDR2 FYNNEI come from the germline V gene. V dropped 6 bases and J dropped 5; count of bases not matched to a gene: 7. CDR3 residues: CASSPGTGNYGYTF. The CDR3 bases are TGTGCCAGCAGCCCAGGGACAGGGAATTATGGCTACACCTTC. The full variable domain, rest sourced from reference TRBV2 and TRBJ1-2, is EPEVTQTPSHQVTQMGQEVILRCVPISNHLYFYWYRQILGQKVEFLVSFYNNEISEKSEIFDDQFSVERPDGSNFTLKIRSTKLEDSAMYFCASSPGTGNYGYTFGSGTRLTVV.

This chain links TRBV27 with TRBJ2-1; tentatively, D is TRBD1 or TRBD2 (5 bases each). The V end lost 3 bases, the J end lost 8 bases, and 17 bases lay between the germline ends. The length of the CDR3 is 15 residues. The germline CDR1 and CDR2 sequences are MNHEY and SMNVEV (reference sequence). The CDR3 nucleotides read TGTGCCAGCAGTTTGGCCGGGACGGGCGGCGATGAGCAGTTCTTC. Protein: CASSLAGTGGDEQFF.

The rearrangement joins TRBV4-1 to TRBJ1-1, with TRBD1 matching 7 bases. V shed 3 bases, J shed 7 bases, and the junction held 17 bases outside the gene matches. This CDR3 contains 17 residues. Germline loops: CDR1 MGHRA, CDR2 YSYEKL. The CDR3 sequence is CASSQQTGIGEVREAFF. The CDR3 DNA follows: TGCGCCAGCAGCCAGCAGACAGGGATTGGGGAGGTTCGTGAAGCTTTCTTT.

This clone has just a few counts. CDR3 coding DNA: TGCGCCAGCAGCGCATTCCGGGACTTATATTTT. As protein: CASSAFRDLYF. The rearrangement joins TRBV5-1 to TRBJ1-3, with D possibly being TRBD1 (5 bases). Per the germline V gene, CDR1 is SGHRS and CDR2 is YFSETQ. Trimming stripped 4 bases from V and 14 bases from J, with 13 bases between. The CDR3 has 11 residues.

V gene TRBV7-8 combines with J gene TRBJ1-1; unclear D gene. CDR1 and CDR2 (germline): SGHVS, FQNEAQ. V lost 2 bases and J lost 7, with 8 bases in between. This CDR3 contains 12 residues. CDR3 bases: TGTGCCAGCAGCTTACTTCGAGGTGAAGCTTTCTTT. This codes for CASSLLRGEAFF.

V gene TRBV4-2 combines with J gene TRBJ2-2; 14 positions match TRBD2. J was trimmed by 3 bases and V by 0 bases; bases with no gene match: 12. The CDR3 consists of 21 residues. Germline loops: CDR1 LGHNA, CDR2 YNFKEQ. This CDR3 is CASSQDWTGTSGRGHTGELFF. The CDR3 DNA sequence: TGTGCCAGCAGCCAAGATTGGACAGGGACTAGCGGGAGAGGTCACACCGGGGAGCTGTTTTTT.

V usage is TRBV2 and J usage is TRBJ2-3, with 8 bases lining up with TRBD2. Trimming removed 3 bases from V and 3 bases from J; junction bases left unmatched: 8. CDR3 size: 16 residues. Germline V CDR1 and CDR2: SNHLY, FYNNEI. CDR3: CASSDTGLVRTDTQYF. The CDR3 DNA is TGTGCCAGCAGTGACACGGGACTAGTGAGAACAGATACGCAGTATTTT. Based on the CDR3 plus reference TRBV2 and TRBJ2-3, the full variable domain is EPEVTQTPSHQVTQMGQEVILRCVPISNHLYFYWYRQILGQKVEFLVSFYNNEISEKSEIFDDQFSVERPDGSNFTLKIRSTKLEDSAMYFCASSDTGLVRTDTQYFGPGTRLTVL.

This rearrangement joins TRBV7-8 to TRBJ2-1, with D perhaps TRBD1 (5 bases). Germline V gene lookup returns CDR1 SGHVS and CDR2 FQNEAQ. CDR3 length: 14 residues. Trimming left V 5 bases short and J 9 bases short, with 17 bases between. The CDR3 sequence is CASSARAQGGEQFF. The CDR3 DNA is TGTGCCAGCAGCGCCCGGGCGCAGGGTGGTGAGCAGTTCTTC.

The rearrangement uses TRBV9 and TRBJ2-3, with D possibly matching TRBD1 (6 bases). Germline V gene lookup returns CDR1 SGDLS and CDR2 YYNGEE. Trimming took 0 bases from V and 0 from J, leaving 11 bases between them. This CDR3 is 16 amino acids long. The CDR3 bases are TGTGCCAGCAGCGTAGAGGGGGACACTAGCACAGATACGCAGTATTTT. Translation gives CASSVEGDTSTDTQYF.